This record concerns one T cell receptor (beta chain) sequence. This entry belongs to a study of regulatory T cells in long-lasting Graves disease. Arm-PCR of CDR3 regions with iRepertoire HTBI primers generated TCR beta libraries. TCRdb redid the calling of the multiplex PCR reads with MiXCR, one entry per CDR3 protein. In the table there are approximately 400,000 distinct CDR3 sequences, around 14% of which are singletons. The time point denotes: newly diagnosed GD, antithyroid drugs for less than 3 months. The TCR library was made from RNA extracted from PBMCs. The CDR3 length is 16 residues. The germline V gene has CDR1 SGHTA and CDR2 FQGTGA. Trimming stripped 5 bases from V and 7 bases from J, with 20 bases between. Another study also made use of these data, one on T cells in Graves' hyperthyroidism and ophthalmopathy.

The V gene is TRBV7-3, the J gene TRBJ2-2, with D maybe TRBD2 (6 bases). Material: peripheral blood mononuclear cells (PBMCs), obtained at new diagnosis, from a patient treated with antithyroid drugs. The receptor was isolated from a woman in her thirties with Graves disease. The chain's CDR3 is CASSAKPGEIGGELFF. CDR3 in DNA: TGTGCCAGCAGCGCGAAGCCGGGAGAGATTGGCGGGGAGCTGTTTTTT.